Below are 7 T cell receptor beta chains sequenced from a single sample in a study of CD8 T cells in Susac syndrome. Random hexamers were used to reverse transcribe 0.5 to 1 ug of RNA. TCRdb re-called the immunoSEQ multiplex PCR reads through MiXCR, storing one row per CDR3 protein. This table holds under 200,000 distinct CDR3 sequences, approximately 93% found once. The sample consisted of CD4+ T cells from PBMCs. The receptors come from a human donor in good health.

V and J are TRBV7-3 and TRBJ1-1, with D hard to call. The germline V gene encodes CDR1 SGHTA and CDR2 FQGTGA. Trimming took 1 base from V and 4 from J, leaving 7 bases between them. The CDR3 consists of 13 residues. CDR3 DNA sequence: TGTGCCAGCAGCTTAAAGGTTAGCACTGAAGCTTTCTTT. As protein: CASSLKVSTEAFF.

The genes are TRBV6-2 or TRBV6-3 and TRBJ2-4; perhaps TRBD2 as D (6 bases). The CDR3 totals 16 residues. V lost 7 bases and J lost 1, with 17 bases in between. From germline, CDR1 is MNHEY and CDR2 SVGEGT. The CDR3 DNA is TGTGCCAGCACCTCCGGGGGAGTTGGGGCCAAAAACATTCAGTACTTC. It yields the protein CASTSGGVGAKNIQYF.

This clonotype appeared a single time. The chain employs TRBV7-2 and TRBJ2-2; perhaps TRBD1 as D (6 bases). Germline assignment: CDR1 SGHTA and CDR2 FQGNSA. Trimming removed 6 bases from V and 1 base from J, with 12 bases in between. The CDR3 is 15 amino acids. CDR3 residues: CASSPRDKNTGELFF. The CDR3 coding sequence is TGTGCCAGCAGTCCCCGGGACAAGAACACCGGGGAGCTGTTTTTT.

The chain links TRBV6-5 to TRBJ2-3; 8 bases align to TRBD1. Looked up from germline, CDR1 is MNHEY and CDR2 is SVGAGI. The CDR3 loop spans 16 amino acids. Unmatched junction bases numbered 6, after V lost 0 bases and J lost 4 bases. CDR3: CASSYSGTGLSDTQYF. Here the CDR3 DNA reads TGTGCCAGCAGTTACTCGGGGACAGGTCTTTCAGATACGCAGTATTTT.

CDR3 residues: CASSSRGIGQETQYF. In DNA, the CDR3 is TGTGCCAGCAGTTCCAGGGGGATAGGCCAAGAGACCCAGTACTTC. The rearrangement joins TRBV28 to TRBJ2-5; TRBD1 aligns across 7 bases. This CDR3 has 15 residues. V lost 4 bases to trimming and J lost 1 base; unmatched junction nucleotides: 6. In germline, CDR1 is MDHEN, CDR2 SYDVKM.

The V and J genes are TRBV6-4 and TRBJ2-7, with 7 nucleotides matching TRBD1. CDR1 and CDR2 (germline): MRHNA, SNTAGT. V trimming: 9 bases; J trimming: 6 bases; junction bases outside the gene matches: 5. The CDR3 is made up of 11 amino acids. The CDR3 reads CASPDRREQYV. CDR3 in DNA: TGTGCCAGTCCGGACAGGCGCGAGCAGTACGTC.

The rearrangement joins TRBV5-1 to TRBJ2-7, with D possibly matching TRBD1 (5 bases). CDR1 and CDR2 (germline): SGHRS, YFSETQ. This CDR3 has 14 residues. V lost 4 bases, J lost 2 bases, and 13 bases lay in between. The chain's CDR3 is CASSRQGVAYEQYF. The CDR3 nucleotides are TGCGCCAGCAGCCGCCAAGGGGTGGCCTACGAGCAGTACTTC.